These T cell receptor beta chains were read from a single sample in a study of control samples from healthy donors and cancer patients. Sequenced by immunoSEQ multiplex PCR; TCRdb stores in-frame clones only, minus some. The repertoire holds approximately 100,000 clones, with around 88% as singletons. The specimen sequenced was blood. These TCRs come from a man aged 25 to 40 in good health. Both conserved end residues are part of each CDR3. The D gene is left open where the match is weak. Rows give clone size only sometimes, using once, few, many, or a class for an expanded clone.

TRBV24-1,TRBD2,14,TRBJ2-5,-,TGTGCCACCAGCCTCGGGACTACCCAAGAGACCCAGTACTTC,CATSLGTTQETQYF
TRBV24-1,-,12,TRBJ2-3,-,TGTGCCACCAGTCCTCGGTTGGGTACGCAGTATTTT,CATSPRLGTQYF
TRBV7-9,TRBD2,15,TRBJ2-7,-,TGTGCCAGCAGCTTAGCCCGGGGACTAGCTGCGGAGCAGTACTTC,CASSLARGLAAEQYF
TRBV10-3,TRBD2,18,TRBJ2-1,-,TGTGCCATCAGTGAGTCCTCCGTGGCGGGAGGGCCGGCTTTTGAGCAGTTCTTC,CAISESSVAGGPAFEQFF
TRBV9,-,17,TRBJ2-1,-,TGTGCCAGCAGCGTCACGACAGGAGCCACTATCTACAATGAGCAGTTCTTC,CASSVTTGATIYNEQFF
TRBV7-9,TRBD2,18,TRBJ2-7,-,TGTGCCAGCAGCTTAACACATGGTAGCGGGAAACGATCCTACGAGCAGTACTTC,CASSLTHGSGKRSYEQYF
TRBV19,TRBD1,14,TRBJ2-7,-,TGTGCCAGTAGTATTATGGACAGGGGCCACGAGCAGTACTTC,CASSIMDRGHEQYF
TRBV7-6,-,14,TRBJ2-3,once,TGTGCCAGCAGCTTAAGGGGGAGAATGGATACGCAGTATTTT,CASSLRGRMDTQYF
TRBV11-2,TRBD1,17,TRBJ2-7,-,TGTGCCAGCAGCTTAGACCGCTTGGGGACAGGTCCCTACGAGCAGTACTTC,CASSLDRLGTGPYEQYF
TRBV27,TRBD1,15,TRBJ2-2,-,TGTGCCAGCAGTAGACGGACAGGCAGCACCGGGGAGCTGTTTTTT,CASSRRTGSTGELFF
TRBV19,-,14,TRBJ1-4,-,TGTGCCAGTAGTGGACCTATTGGGCAGGCAAACAGGTTATTT,CASSGPIGQANRLF
TRBV2,TRBD2,14,TRBJ2-1,-,TGTGCCAGCAACCTAGCGGAGTCCTACAATGAGCAGTTCTTC,CASNLAESYNEQFF
TRBV9,-,15,TRBJ2-2,few,TGTGCCAGCAGCGTAGCGGGGGATCTTTCCGGGGAGCTGTTTTTT,CASSVAGDLSGELFF
TRBV4-3,-,13,TRBJ1-1,-,TGCGCCAGCAGCCAAGATCGGGTGAGGGAAGCTTTCTTT,CASSQDRVREAFF
TRBV30,-,13,TRBJ1-5,-,TGTGCCTGGAGTCCCGACAGCAATCAGCCCCAGCATTTT,CAWSPDSNQPQHF
TRBV11-3,-,11,TRBJ2-7,once,TGTGCCAGCAGCCGGAACTACGAGCAGTACTTC,CASSRNYEQYF
TRBV19,-,11,TRBJ2-7,-,TGTGCCAGTACCCTAGGTGGCGAGCAGTACTTC,CASTLGGEQYF